The 28 T cell receptor beta chains in this list originate from one sample, sequenced in a study of T cells after yellow fever vaccination. One entry per CDR3 protein, called by TCRdb with MiXCR from the 5' RACE reads. Among 400,000 to 650,000 distinct CDR3 sequences listed, about a fifth were seen once. This specimen consisted of PBMCs, obtained less than 25 days after the first yellow fever vaccination. These receptor sequences come from a man younger than 30 who received the YFV17D yellow fever vaccine.

The chain employs TRBV5-1 and TRBJ2-3; tentative D call: TRBD1 (6 bases). Germline CDR1 reads SGHRS; CDR2 reads YFSETQ. The V and J ends lost 8 bases and 3 bases respectively, with 13 bases between them. The CDR3 runs to 13 residues. CDR3 residues: CASRATGTDTQYF. CDR3 sequence (DNA): TGCGCCAGTAGGGCCACAGGGACAGATACGCAGTATTTT.

For this clonotype: The junction differs from germline at one of its ends, possibly a read error. The chain is built from TRBV7-9 and TRBJ2-7, with D unclear. Looked up from germline, CDR1 is SEHNR and CDR2 is FQNEAQ (reference sequence). This CDR3 contains 11 residues. CDR3 sequence: CASSQLRDLHF. CDR3 in DNA: TGTGCCAGCAGCCAATTGAGAGACCTCCACTTC.

V and J are TRBV7-9 and TRBJ2-1; D might be TRBD1 (5 bases). Germline CDR1 SEHNR, CDR2 FQNEAQ (reference sequence). V was clipped by 5 bases and J by 6 bases, with 17 bases between them. The CDR3 contains 15 residues. The chain's CDR3 is CASSPYGGAANEQFF. The DNA of the CDR3 is TGTGCCAGCAGCCCCTACGGTGGGGCTGCCAATGAGCAGTTCTTC.

Only a few counts were recorded for this clonotype. The rearrangement joins TRBV28 to TRBJ2-3, with D maybe TRBD1 (5 bases). The CDR3 sequence is 18 residues long. CDR1 is MDHEN, CDR2 SYDVKM, per germline. Trimming left V 4 bases short and J 2 bases short, with 22 bases between. CDR3 protein: CASSSKGFGSPSTDTQYF. The DNA of the CDR3 is TGTGCCAGCAGTTCTAAGGGGTTCGGGTCCCCCTCCACAGATACGCAGTATTTT. Filled out from reference TRBV28 and TRBJ2-3, the complete variable domain reads DVKVTQSSRYLVKRTGEKVFLECVQDMDHENMFWYRQDPGLGLRLIYFSYDVKMKEKGDIPEGYSVSREKKERFSLILESASTNQTSMYLCASSSKGFGSPSTDTQYFGPGTRLTVL.

This clonotype appeared a few times. This rearrangement joins TRBV7-3 to TRBJ2-1; 13 bases are shared with TRBD2. Trimming at V came to 5 bases and at J to 9 bases, leaving 10 bases not matched to a gene. The CDR3 length is 16 residues. The germline CDR1 and CDR2 sequences are SGHTA and FQGTGA. CDR3 region: CASSPTSGGYGGEQFF. As DNA, the CDR3 is TGTGCCAGCAGCCCGACTAGCGGGGGGTATGGAGGTGAGCAGTTCTTC.

The DNA for the CDR3 is TGTGCCAGCAGTTACCAGCTAGCGGGGGGAGGCACCTACGAGCAGTACTTC. Encoded protein: CASSYQLAGGGTYEQYF. The genes are TRBV6-5 and TRBJ2-7, with 11 positions matching TRBD2. CDR1 and CDR2 (germline): MNHEY, SVGAGI. V was pared by 2 bases and J by 2 bases, with 8 bases of the junction left unmatched. There are 17 residues in the CDR3.

V usage is TRBV5-6 and J usage is TRBJ2-1; TRBD2 might be the D (6 bases). Germline V CDR1 and CDR2: SGHDT, YYEEEE. The CDR3 is 13 residues long. Trimming removed 4 bases at V and 8 bases at J, with 13 bases between. This CDR3 reads CASSGRTTDEQFF. As DNA, the CDR3 is TGTGCCAGCAGCGGGAGGACCACCGATGAGCAGTTCTTC.

The chain joins TRBV9 to TRBJ2-5, with 10 bases matching TRBD2. The CDR3 runs 16 residues. With 0 bases clipped from V and 1 base from J, the junction kept 3 bases outside the gene matches. Germline CDR1 SGDLS, CDR2 YYNGEE. For the CDR3, the DNA is TGTGCCAGCAGCGTAGGGCGGACTAGCGGCCAAGAGACCCAGTACTTC. Its protein product is CASSVGRTSGQETQYF.

This rearrangement joins TRBV6-2 or TRBV6-3 to TRBJ2-1, with a possible D match to TRBD2 (6 bases). V gave up 5 bases and J gave up 3 bases, with 14 bases separating them. The germline CDR1 and CDR2 sequences are MNHEY and SVGEGT. The CDR3 sequence is 15 residues long. The CDR3 region has the DNA TGTGCCAGCAGTAGGGACTCCTCCTACTACAATGAGCAGTTCTTC. Amino acids: CASSRDSSYYNEQFF.

The V call is TRBV12-3 or TRBV12-4, the J call TRBJ2-3; no definite D call. The CDR3 contains 13 residues. V lost 4 bases to trimming and J lost 4 bases, with 9 bases between them. The CDR3 here is CASSSNAADTQYF. The CDR3 DNA is TGTGCCAGCAGTTCAAATGCGGCAGATACGCAGTATTTT.

The chain uses TRBV9 and TRBJ2-5, with D possibly matching TRBD1 (5 bases). Between the trimmed V and J ends, which lost 2 bases and 4 bases, there was a span of 12 bases. The germline V gene has CDR1 SGDLS and CDR2 YYNGEE. The CDR3 consists of 14 residues. CDR3: CASSVDSTRETQYF. CDR3 coding DNA: TGTGCCAGCAGCGTCGACAGCACAAGAGAGACCCAGTACTTC.

In its sample, this clonotype was seen a few times. The gene calls are TRBV12-3 or TRBV12-4 and TRBJ1-1; 7 bases match TRBD1. Trimming removed 7 bases from V and 4 bases from J; junction bases left unmatched: 6. This CDR3 has 13 amino acids. The CDR3 nucleotides are TGTGCCAGCACCCCAGGGGGGCTCACTGAAGCTTTCTTT. Amino acid sequence: CASTPGGLTEAFF.

The chain combines TRBV27 with TRBJ2-7, with D maybe TRBD1 (7 bases). The CDR3 length is 15 residues. V lost 5 bases to trimming and J lost 6 bases, with 20 bases between them. CDR1 is MNHEY, CDR2 SMNVEV, per germline (reference sequence). The CDR3 region is CASSPGGGGFAEQYF. CDR3 DNA sequence: TGTGCCAGCAGTCCCGGCGGAGGGGGCTTCGCCGAGCAGTACTTC.

In this sample, this clonotype turned up a few times. CDR3 residues: CATSDPQGGENEQFF. The CDR3 coding sequence is TGTGCCACCAGTGACCCCCAGGGGGGGGAGAATGAGCAGTTCTTC. The chain recombines TRBV24-1 with TRBJ2-1; D tentatively fits TRBD1 or TRBD2 (7 bases each). With 4 bases removed from V and 7 bases from J, the gap between germline ends came to 16 bases. This CDR3 has 15 amino acids. Germline V gene data show CDR1 as KGHDR and CDR2 as SFDVKD.

A few counts support this clonotype. This sequence joins TRBV5-4 and TRBJ2-5, with 8 bases identical to TRBD1. From germline, CDR1 is SGHNT and CDR2 YYREEE (reference sequence). The J segment lost 4 bases and the V segment lost 5 bases, leaving 10 bases of the junction unmatched. This CDR3 has 15 amino acids. The CDR3 spells CASRPGTGGRETQYF. As DNA, the CDR3 is TGTGCCAGCAGACCCGGGACAGGAGGTCGAGAGACCCAGTACTTC.

The gene calls are TRBV10-3 and TRBJ2-3, with a possible D match to TRBD2 (6 bases). The length of the CDR3 is 17 residues. V was pared by 9 bases and J by 1 base, with 23 bases between. Germline values: CDR1 ENHRY, CDR2 SYGVKD. CDR3 in amino acids: CAIGCDAPGLRTDTQYF. DNA of the CDR3: TGTGCCATAGGATGCGACGCACCGGGACTCCGCACAGATACGCAGTATTTT.

The chain has TRBV6-5 and TRBJ2-1; no clear D gene. This CDR3 spans 16 amino acids. Between the trimmed V and J ends, which lost 0 bases and 4 bases, there was a span of 13 bases. Per germline, CDR1 MNHEY and CDR2 SVGAGI. The CDR3: CASSYSRRTVYNEQFF. In DNA form, the CDR3 reads TGTGCCAGCAGTTACTCGAGGCGGACGGTGTACAATGAGCAGTTCTTC.

V is TRBV5-1 and J is TRBJ2-1; 13 nucleotides agree with TRBD2. J was trimmed by 7 bases and V by 1 base; bases with no gene match: 8. The CDR3 spans 17 residues. Germline lookup yields CDR1 SGHRS and CDR2 YFSETQ. The CDR3 protein is CASSLRPLAGGLNEQFF. The CDR3 DNA reads as TGCGCCAGCAGCTTGCGCCCACTAGCGGGGGGGCTTAATGAGCAGTTCTTC.

This clonotype has more than one count but fewer than ten. The gene calls are TRBV12-3 or TRBV12-4 and TRBJ1-2; D gene ambiguous. The CDR3 is 14 amino acids. The V and J ends lost 0 bases and 13 bases respectively, with 18 bases between them. In nucleotides, the CDR3 is TGTGCCAGCAGTTTAGCGCCTCGAGGGCTACGAGGCACCTTC. This codes for CASSLAPRGLRGTF.

This clonotype turned up a few times. At one boundary the junction diverges from the germline segment, which might be a read error. The chain has TRBV27 and TRBJ1-5; D is ambiguous. In germline, CDR1 is MNHEY, CDR2 SMNVEV (reference sequence). The CDR3 has 14 residues. This CDR3 is CASSPRERDHPQHF. CDR3 bases: TGTGCCAGCAGTCCCCGGGAAAGGGATCATCCCCAGCATTTT.

The rearrangement uses TRBV4-3 and TRBJ2-1; D is perhaps TRBD1 (5 bases). The CDR3 has 15 residues. Trimming took off 0 bases at V and 5 bases at J, with 11 bases between the two ends. Germline V gene sequence: CDR1 LGHNA, CDR2 YSLEER. In nucleotides, the CDR3 is TGCGCCAGCAGCCAAGATTGGCAGGGCGACAATGAGCAGTTCTTC. The encoded protein is CASSQDWQGDNEQFF.

This chain joins TRBV4-1 and TRBJ2-7; unclear D gene. With 1 base removed from V and 7 bases from J, the gap between germline ends came to 11 bases. CDR3 length: 13 amino acids. From germline, CDR1 is MGHRA and CDR2 YSYEKL. CDR3 region: CASSQADRREQYF. The CDR3 DNA follows: TGCGCCAGCAGCCAAGCGGACCGAAGAGAGCAGTACTTC.

This sequence joins TRBV12-3 or TRBV12-4 and TRBJ1-4; TRBD1 is a possible D gene (6 bases). V was clipped by 6 bases and J by 8 bases, with 19 bases between them. The CDR3 has 15 amino acids. Written as DNA, the CDR3 is TGTGCCAGCAGCACGTCCGGACAGAGGTGGGAAAAACTGTTTTTT. Translated, it gives CASSTSGQRWEKLFF.

The chain links TRBV20-1 to TRBJ2-3; D uncertain. This CDR3 is 15 amino acids long. Germline values: CDR1 DFQATT, CDR2 SNEGSKA (reference sequence). Trimming took 0 bases from V and 4 from J, leaving 14 bases between them. CDR3 sequence: CSARDPHSGADTQYF. The CDR3 DNA sequence: TGCAGTGCTAGAGACCCACATTCTGGGGCAGATACGCAGTATTTT.

This chain connects TRBV12-3 or TRBV12-4 to TRBJ2-1; tentatively, D is TRBD2 (5 bases). V was trimmed by 3 bases and J by 0 bases, leaving 9 bases between them. The CDR3 runs to 15 residues. Written as DNA, the CDR3 is TGTGCCAGCAGTTTCTGGACTTACTCCTACAATGAGCAGTTCTTC. This sequence encodes CASSFWTYSYNEQFF.

This clonotype was picked up many times. The chain has TRBV29-1 and TRBJ1-1; D uncertain. The CDR3 has 12 amino acids. Germline V gene sequence: CDR1 SQVTM, CDR2 ANQGSEA. V gave up 6 bases and J gave up 1 base, with 9 bases separating them. CDR3 protein: CSVATPNTEAFF. Here the CDR3 DNA reads TGCAGCGTCGCAACACCGAACACTGAAGCTTTCTTT.

This clonotype was picked up many times. The chain recombines TRBV4-1 with TRBJ2-3; TRBD2 aligns across 12 bases. Per the germline V gene, CDR1 is MGHRA and CDR2 is YSYEKL. The J segment lost 0 bases and the V segment lost 3 bases, leaving 10 bases of the junction unmatched. This CDR3 has 19 amino acids. CDR3 in amino acids: CASSQILAGGPLSTDTQYF. As DNA, the CDR3 is TGCGCCAGCAGCCAGATCCTAGCGGGGGGGCCCCTTAGCACAGATACGCAGTATTTT.

The sample holds a few counts of this clonotype. The chain uses TRBV27 and TRBJ2-4, with 7 nucleotides matching TRBD2. Germline CDR1 reads MNHEY; CDR2 reads SMNVEV (reference sequence). V shed 3 bases, J shed 1 base, and the junction held 6 bases outside the gene matches. The CDR3 loop spans 16 amino acids. CDR3 in DNA: TGTGCCAGCAGTTTGTGGGGGGGGACGGCCAAAAACATTCAGTACTTC. This sequence encodes CASSLWGGTAKNIQYF.